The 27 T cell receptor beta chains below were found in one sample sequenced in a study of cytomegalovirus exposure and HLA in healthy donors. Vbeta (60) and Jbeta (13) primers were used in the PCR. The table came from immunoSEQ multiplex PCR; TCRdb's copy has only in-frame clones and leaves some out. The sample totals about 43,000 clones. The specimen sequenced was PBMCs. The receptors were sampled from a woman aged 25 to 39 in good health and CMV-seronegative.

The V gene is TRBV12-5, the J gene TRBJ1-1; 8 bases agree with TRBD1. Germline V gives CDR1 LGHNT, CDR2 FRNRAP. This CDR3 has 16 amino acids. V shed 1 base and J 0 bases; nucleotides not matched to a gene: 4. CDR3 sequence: CASGLARTGMNTEAFF. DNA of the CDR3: TGTGCTAGTGGTTTGGCCCGGACAGGGATGAACACTGAAGCTTTCTTT.

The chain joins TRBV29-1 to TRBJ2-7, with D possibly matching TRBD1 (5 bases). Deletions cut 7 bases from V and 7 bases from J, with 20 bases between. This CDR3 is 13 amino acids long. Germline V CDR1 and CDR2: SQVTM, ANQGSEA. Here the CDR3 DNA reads TGCAGCGCCGTAACCCAGTGGGGCGAGGAGCAGTACTTC. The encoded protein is CSAVTQWGEEQYF.

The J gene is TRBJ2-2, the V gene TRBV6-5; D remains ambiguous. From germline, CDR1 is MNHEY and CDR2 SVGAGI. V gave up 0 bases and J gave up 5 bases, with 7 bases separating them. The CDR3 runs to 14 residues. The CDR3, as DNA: TGTGCCAGCAGTTACTCTGCGAGTACCGGGGAGCTGTTTTTT. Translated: CASSYSASTGELFF.

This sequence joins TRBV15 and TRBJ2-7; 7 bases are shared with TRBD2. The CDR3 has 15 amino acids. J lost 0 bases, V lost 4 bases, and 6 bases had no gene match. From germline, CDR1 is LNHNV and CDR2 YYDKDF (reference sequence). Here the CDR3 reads CATSMGGRSSYEQYF. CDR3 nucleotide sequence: TGTGCCACCAGCATGGGCGGGAGAAGCTCCTACGAGCAGTACTTC.

CDR3 residues: CASSGQGLPREQYF. CDR3 sequence (DNA): TGTGCCAGCAGCGGACAGGGACTCCCGAGGGAGCAGTACTTC. The rearrangement joins TRBV6-1 to TRBJ2-7; TRBD1 matches at 8 bases. The CDR3 length is 14 residues. The germline V gene encodes CDR1 MNHNS and CDR2 SASEGT. V shed 6 bases, J shed 7 bases, and the junction held 11 bases outside the gene matches.

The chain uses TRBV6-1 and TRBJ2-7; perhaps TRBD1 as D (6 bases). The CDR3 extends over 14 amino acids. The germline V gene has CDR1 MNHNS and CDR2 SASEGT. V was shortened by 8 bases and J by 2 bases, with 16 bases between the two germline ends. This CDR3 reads CASPPETGPYEQYF. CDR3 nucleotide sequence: TGTGCCAGCCCGCCTGAGACAGGCCCCTACGAGCAGTACTTC.

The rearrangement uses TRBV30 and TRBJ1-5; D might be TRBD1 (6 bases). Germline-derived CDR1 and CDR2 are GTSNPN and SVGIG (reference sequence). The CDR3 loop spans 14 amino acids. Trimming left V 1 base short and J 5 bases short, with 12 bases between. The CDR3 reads CAWSAQGRYQPQHF. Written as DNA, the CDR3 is TGTGCCTGGAGTGCGCAGGGGCGGTATCAGCCCCAGCATTTT.

CDR3 in DNA: TGCAGCGTTGCAAGGACTAGCGGAGCCTACGAGCAGTACTTC. The encoded protein is CSVARTSGAYEQYF. V is TRBV29-1 and J is TRBJ2-7; 10 bases are a match to TRBD2. Germline V gene data show CDR1 as SQVTM and CDR2 as ANQGSEA. CDR3 length equals 14 residues. Trimming cost V 4 bases and J 2 bases; bases outside gene matches: 5.

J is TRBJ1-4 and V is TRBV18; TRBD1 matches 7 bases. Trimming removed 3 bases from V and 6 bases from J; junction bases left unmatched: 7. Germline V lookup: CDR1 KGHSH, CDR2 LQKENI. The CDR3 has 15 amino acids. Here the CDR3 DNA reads TGTGCCAGCTCACCCGTGACAGGGCGCTATGAAAAACTGTTTTTT. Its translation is CASSPVTGRYEKLFF.

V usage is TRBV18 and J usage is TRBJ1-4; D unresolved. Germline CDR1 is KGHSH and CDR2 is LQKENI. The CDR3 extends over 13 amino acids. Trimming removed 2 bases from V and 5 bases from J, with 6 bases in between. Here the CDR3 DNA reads TGTGCCAGCTCACCATATATGAATGAAAAACTGTTTTTT. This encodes CASSPYMNEKLFF.

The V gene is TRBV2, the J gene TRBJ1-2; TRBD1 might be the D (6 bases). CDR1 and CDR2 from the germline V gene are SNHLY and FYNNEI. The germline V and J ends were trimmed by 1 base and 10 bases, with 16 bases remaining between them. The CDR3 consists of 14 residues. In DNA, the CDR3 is TGTGCCAGCAGTGAAGTTGGGGGCCCGATTGTCTACACCTTC. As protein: CASSEVGGPIVYTF.

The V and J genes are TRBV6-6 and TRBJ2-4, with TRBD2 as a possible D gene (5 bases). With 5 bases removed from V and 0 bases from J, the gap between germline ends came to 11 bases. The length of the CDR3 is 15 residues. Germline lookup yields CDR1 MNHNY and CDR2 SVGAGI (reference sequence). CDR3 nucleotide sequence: TGTGCCAGCAGTGGGATGGAGGTAGCCAAAAACATTCAGTACTTC. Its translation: CASSGMEVAKNIQYF.

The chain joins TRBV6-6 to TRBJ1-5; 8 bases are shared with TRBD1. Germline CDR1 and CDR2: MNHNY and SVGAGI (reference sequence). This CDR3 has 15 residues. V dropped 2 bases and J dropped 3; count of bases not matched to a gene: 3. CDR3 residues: CASSYRQGANQPQHF. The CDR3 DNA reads TGTGCCAGCAGTTACAGGCAGGGGGCCAATCAGCCCCAGCATTTT.

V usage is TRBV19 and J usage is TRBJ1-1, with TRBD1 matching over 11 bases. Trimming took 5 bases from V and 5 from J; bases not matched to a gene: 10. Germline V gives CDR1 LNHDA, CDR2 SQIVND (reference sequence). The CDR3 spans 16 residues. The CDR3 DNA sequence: TGTGCCAGTAGTCCCGGACAGGGGGCCGCGAGGACTGAAGCTTTCTTT. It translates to CASSPGQGAARTEAFF.

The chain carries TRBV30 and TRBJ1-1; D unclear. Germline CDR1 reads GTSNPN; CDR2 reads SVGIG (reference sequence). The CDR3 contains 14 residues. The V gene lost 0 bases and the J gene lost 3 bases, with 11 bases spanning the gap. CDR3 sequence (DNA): TGTGCCTGGAGTGTTGTCTGGGGAGACACTGAAGCTTTCTTT. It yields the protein CAWSVVWGDTEAFF.

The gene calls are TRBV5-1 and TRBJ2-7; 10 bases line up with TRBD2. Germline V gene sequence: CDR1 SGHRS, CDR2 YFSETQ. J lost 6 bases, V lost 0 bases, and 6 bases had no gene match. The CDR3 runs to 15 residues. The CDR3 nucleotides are TGCGCCAGCAGCTTGGTTCTAGCGGGAGAGCTCGAGCAGTACTTC. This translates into CASSLVLAGELEQYF.

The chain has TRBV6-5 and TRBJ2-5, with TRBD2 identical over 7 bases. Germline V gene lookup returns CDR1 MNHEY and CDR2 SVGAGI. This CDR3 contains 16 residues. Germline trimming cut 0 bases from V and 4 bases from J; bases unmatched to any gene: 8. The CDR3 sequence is CASSYSSGLRGETQYF. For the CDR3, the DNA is TGTGCCAGCAGTTACTCTAGCGGGTTACGCGGAGAGACCCAGTACTTC.

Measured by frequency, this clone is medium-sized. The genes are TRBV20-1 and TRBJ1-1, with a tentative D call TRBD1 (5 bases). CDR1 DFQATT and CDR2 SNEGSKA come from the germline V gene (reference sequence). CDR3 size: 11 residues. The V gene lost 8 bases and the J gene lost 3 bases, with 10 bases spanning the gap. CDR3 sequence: CSQGVDTEAFF. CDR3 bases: TGCAGTCAGGGCGTGGACACTGAAGCTTTCTTT.

The CDR3 here is CASSPGLAGRGDTQYF. The CDR3, as DNA: TGTGCCAGCAGCCCGGGACTAGCGGGCAGAGGAGATACGCAGTATTTT. The gene calls are TRBV9 and TRBJ2-3, with 12 bases aligning to TRBD2. The CDR3 spans 16 residues. The trim removed 4 bases at V and 5 bases at J, leaving 8 bases unmatched. The V gene's germline CDR1 is SGDLS and CDR2 YYNGEE.

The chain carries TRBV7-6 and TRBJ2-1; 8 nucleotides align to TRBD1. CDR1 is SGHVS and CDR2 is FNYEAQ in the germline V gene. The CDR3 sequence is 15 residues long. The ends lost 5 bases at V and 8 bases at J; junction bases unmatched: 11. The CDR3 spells CASSRRGQGLDEQFF. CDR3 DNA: TGTGCCAGCAGCCGGCGCGGACAGGGTCTGGATGAGCAGTTCTTC.

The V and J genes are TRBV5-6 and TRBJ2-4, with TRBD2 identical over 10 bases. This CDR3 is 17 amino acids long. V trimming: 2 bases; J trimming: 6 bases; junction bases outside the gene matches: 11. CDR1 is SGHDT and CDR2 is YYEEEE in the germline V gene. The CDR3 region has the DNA TGTGCCAGCAGCTTACTAGCGGGATCGGGAGGGAGAAACATTCAGTACTTC. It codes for CASSLLAGSGGRNIQYF. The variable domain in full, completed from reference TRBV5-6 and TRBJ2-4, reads DAGVTQSPTHLIKTRGQQVTLRCSPKSGHDTVSWYQQALGQGPQFIFQYYEEEERQRGNFPDRFSGHQFPNYSSELNVNALLLGDSALYLCASSLLAGSGGRNIQYFGAGTRLSVL.

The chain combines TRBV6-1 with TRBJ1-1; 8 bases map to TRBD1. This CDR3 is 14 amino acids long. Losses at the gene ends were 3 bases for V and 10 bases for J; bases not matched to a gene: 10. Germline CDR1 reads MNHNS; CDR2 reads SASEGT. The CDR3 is CASSDWWTGYRAFF. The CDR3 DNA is TGTGCCAGCAGTGACTGGTGGACAGGGTATCGAGCTTTCTTT.

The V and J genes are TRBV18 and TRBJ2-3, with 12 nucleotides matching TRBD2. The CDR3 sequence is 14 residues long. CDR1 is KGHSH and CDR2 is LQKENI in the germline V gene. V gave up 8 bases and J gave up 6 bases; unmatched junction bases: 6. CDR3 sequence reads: CASQGLAGTDTQYF. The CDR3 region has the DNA TGTGCCAGCCAAGGACTAGCGGGAACTGATACGCAGTATTTT.

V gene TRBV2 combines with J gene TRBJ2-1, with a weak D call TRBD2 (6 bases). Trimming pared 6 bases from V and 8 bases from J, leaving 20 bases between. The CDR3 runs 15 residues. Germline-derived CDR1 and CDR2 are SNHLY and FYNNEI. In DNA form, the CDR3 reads TGTGCCAGCAGCAACCCGCGGGGAAAGGGGCATGAGCAGTTCTTC. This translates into CASSNPRGKGHEQFF.

CDR3 sequence: CASSHPLRGLNTGELFF. The CDR3 DNA is TGCGCCAGCAGCCACCCTTTGAGGGGGCTGAACACCGGGGAGCTGTTTTTT. The chain joins TRBV4-1 to TRBJ2-2, with 7 bases identical to TRBD1. Trimming cost V 3 bases and J 1 base; bases outside gene matches: 8. The germline V gene encodes CDR1 MGHRA and CDR2 YSYEKL. The CDR3 totals 17 residues.

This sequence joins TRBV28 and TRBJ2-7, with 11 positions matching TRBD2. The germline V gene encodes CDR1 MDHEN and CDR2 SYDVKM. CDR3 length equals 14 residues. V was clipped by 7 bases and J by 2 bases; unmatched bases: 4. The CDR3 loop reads CASNLAGGPYEQYF. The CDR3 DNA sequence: TGTGCCAGCAACTTAGCGGGAGGGCCCTACGAGCAGTACTTC.

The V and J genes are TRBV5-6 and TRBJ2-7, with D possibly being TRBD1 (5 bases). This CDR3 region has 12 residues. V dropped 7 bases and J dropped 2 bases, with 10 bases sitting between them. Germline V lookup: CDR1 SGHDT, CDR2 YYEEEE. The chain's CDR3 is CASSDNAYEQYF. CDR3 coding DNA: TGTGCCAGCTCGGACAACGCCTACGAGCAGTACTTC.